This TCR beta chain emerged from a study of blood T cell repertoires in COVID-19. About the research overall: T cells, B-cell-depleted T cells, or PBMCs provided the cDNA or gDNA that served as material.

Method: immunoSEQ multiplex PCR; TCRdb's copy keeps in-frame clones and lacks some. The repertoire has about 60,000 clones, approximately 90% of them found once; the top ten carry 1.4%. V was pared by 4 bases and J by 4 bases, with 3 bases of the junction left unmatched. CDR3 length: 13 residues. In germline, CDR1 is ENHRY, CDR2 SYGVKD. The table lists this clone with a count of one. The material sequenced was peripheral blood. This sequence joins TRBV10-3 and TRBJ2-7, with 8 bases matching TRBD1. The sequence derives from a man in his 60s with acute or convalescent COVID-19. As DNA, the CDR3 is TGTGCCATCAGTGGGGGACAGGATTACGAGCAGTACTTC. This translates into CAISGGQDYEQYF.